Only a few counts were recorded for the clone carrying this TCR beta chain. These data originate in a study of blood T cell repertoires in COVID-19. On the study more broadly: Both acute and convalescent COVID-19 samples were obtained from the United States, Italy and Spain. Sources were T cells, B-cell-depleted T cells, or PBMCs; the material itself was cDNA or gDNA.

Per the study methods: Cell counts per sample came from amplifying reference gene primers. The data were produced by immunoSEQ multiplex PCR, yet TCRdb's version contains in-frame clones alone and is incomplete. The V and J calls and clone size are taken from that table; D and trimming were inferred from the DNA. The sample holds some 150,000 clones, 80% seen once. Sequencing used peripheral blood. The sequence came from a man aged 55 to 69 with acute or convalescent COVID-19.

The CDR3 is CASSQDSGRGVNYGYTF. The CDR3 DNA reads as TGTGCCAGCAGCCAAGATAGCGGGAGGGGGGTTAACTATGGCTACACCTTC. V is TRBV4-2 and J is TRBJ1-2, with D tentatively TRBD1 (6 bases). Germline V gene data show CDR1 as LGHNA and CDR2 as YNFKEQ. With 0 bases removed from V and 1 base from J, the gap between germline ends came to 15 bases. The CDR3 covers 17 residues.